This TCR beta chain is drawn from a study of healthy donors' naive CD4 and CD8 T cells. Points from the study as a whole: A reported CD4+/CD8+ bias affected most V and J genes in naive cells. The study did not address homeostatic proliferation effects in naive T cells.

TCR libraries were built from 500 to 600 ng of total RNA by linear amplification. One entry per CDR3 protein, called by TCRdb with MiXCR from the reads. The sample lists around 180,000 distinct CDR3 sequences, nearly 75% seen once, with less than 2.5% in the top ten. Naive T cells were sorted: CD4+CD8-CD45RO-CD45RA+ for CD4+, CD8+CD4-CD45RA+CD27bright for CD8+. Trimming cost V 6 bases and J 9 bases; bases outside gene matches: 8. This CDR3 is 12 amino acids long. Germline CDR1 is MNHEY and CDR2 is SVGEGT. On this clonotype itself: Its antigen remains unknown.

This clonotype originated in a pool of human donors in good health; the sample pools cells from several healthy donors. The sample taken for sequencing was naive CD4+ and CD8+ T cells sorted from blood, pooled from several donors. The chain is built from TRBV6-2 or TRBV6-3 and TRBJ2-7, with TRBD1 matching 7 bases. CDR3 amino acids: CASSADRMAQYF. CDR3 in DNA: TGTGCCAGCAGCGCGGACAGGATGGCGCAGTACTTC.